This T cell receptor (beta chain) was recorded in a study of cytomegalovirus exposure and HLA in healthy donors. Study results and caveats: Indistinguishability led to the exclusion of some V segments, TRBV6-2 and TRBV6-3 included. From TCR beta sequences, most subjects' HLA-A and HLA-B alleles were reportedly predicted accurately.

Healthy bone marrow donors supplied every sample. Despite likely unrecorded immune exposures, the donors were nominally healthy at the time of sampling. Comments on this clone: What it recognizes is unknown.

The CDR3 runs to 13 residues. CDR1 LGHNA and CDR2 YSLEER come from the germline V gene. Between the trimmed V and J ends, which lost 4 bases and 9 bases, there was a span of 13 bases. PCR used 60 Vbeta primers and 13 Jbeta primers. The method was immunoSEQ multiplex PCR; TCRdb's version includes in-frame clones alone and lacks a portion of them. This listing includes 100,000 to 150,000 clones. The material sequenced was PBMCs. J is TRBJ2-1 and V is TRBV4-3, with D unresolved. This clonotype originated in a man younger than 45 in good health and CMV-seronegative. The CDR3 DNA is TGCGCCAGCAGCCTATCCGAAAACGGTGAGCAGTTCTTC. Amino acid sequence: CASSLSENGEQFF.